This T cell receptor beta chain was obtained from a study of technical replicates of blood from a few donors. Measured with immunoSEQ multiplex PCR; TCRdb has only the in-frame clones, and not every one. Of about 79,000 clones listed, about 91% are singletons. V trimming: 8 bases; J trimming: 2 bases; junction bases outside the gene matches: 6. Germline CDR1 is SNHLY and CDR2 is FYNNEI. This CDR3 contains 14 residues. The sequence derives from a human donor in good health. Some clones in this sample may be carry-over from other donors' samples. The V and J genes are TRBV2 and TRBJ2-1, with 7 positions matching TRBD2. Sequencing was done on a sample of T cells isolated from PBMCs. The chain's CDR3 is CASGREDPYNEQFF. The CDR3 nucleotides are TGTGCCAGCGGGAGGGAGGACCCCTACAATGAGCAGTTCTTC.